This entry describes one TCR beta chain. Source study methods: Nucleated cell number was recorded as an estimate derived from reference gene primer amplification. Data came from immunoSEQ multiplex PCR; TCRdb stores just in-frame clones and leaves some out. From that table come the V and J calls and clone size; the DNA was used to work out D and trimming. The sample carries under 300,000 clones, around nine tenths recorded once. Participant age was about 18 to 89 years, and participants resided in fewer than 30 US areas. Participant reports of clinical history set cohort assignment. Unmatched junction bases numbered 9, after V lost 6 bases and J lost 2 bases. This CDR3 region has 15 residues. Per germline, CDR1 KGHSH and CDR2 LQKENI. The sample is drawn from a study of blood T cell repertoires in COVID-19. Study-level background: COVID-19 samples, acute and convalescent, were from the United States, Italy and Spain.

V is TRBV18 and J is TRBJ1-2; TRBD1 aligns across 7 bases. The sequenced sample was PBMCs or T cells enriched from blood (not recorded which). This sequence originates from a woman between 45 and 60 years old who had recovered from COVID-19. This CDR3 reads CASSPAGQPNYGYTF. Written as DNA, the CDR3 is TGTGCCAGCTCCCCAGCGGGACAGCCAAACTATGGCTACACCTTC.